This T cell receptor (beta chain) was sequenced during a study of sequential checkpoint blockade in melanoma. Study details: After both sequences, patients received maintenance nivolumab.

Germline-derived CDR1 and CDR2 are MDHEN and SYDVKM. The CDR3 has 13 residues. Trimming took 7 bases from V and 8 from J, leaving 14 bases between them. TCRdb's copy holds only in-frame clones and misses some; the assay was immunoSEQ multiplex PCR. The table has approximately 15,000 clones, roughly three quarters seen once; the top ten hold 12%. Treatment indicated: randomized to nivolumab then ipilimumab (arm A) or the reverse (arm B). No patient had prior DNA-damaging chemotherapy. This sequence joins TRBV28 and TRBJ1-4; D not resolved. The starting material was CD8+ T cells sorted from blood (inferred from file names), obtained from a patient given nivolumab and ipilimumab in sequence. The sequence derives from a human donor with melanoma. CDR3 nucleotides: TGTGCCAGCAATGACCCCGGGTGGGAAAAACTGTTTTTT. Protein: CASNDPGWEKLFF.